This TCR beta chain was identified during a study of blood T cell repertoires in COVID-19. Germline CDR1 MGHRA, CDR2 YSYEKL. This CDR3 comprises 14 residues. V was clipped by 0 bases and J by 4 bases, with 9 bases between them. Libraries were prepared by immunoSEQ multiplex PCR; TCRdb keeps only in-frame clonotypes and omits some of them. The profile covers approximately 140,000 clones, with 70% to 90% appearing a single time and 28% taken by the ten largest. Sequenced material: peripheral blood. V and J are TRBV4-1 and TRBJ1-1, with D unresolved. The sequence derives from a human donor in a cohort sampled during active COVID-19. In DNA form, the CDR3 reads TGCGCCAGCAGCCAAGAGCAGGAGGGCACTGAAGCTTTCTTT. Residues: CASSQEQEGTEAFF.